Shown below are 27 T cell receptor beta chains from a single sample sequenced in a study of blood T cell repertoires in COVID-19. Measured with immunoSEQ multiplex PCR; TCRdb has only the in-frame clones, and not every one. The repertoire consists of about 150,000 clones, with roughly 81% occurring once and the leading ten covering roughly 8.3%. The sequencing sample was made of peripheral blood. Receptor source: a woman between 55 and 75 years old with COVID-19, enrolled during active disease.

The table lists this clone with a few counts. The V and J genes are TRBV18 and TRBJ2-5; 7 bases map to TRBD2. This CDR3 has 13 residues. Unmatched junction bases numbered 5, after V lost 6 bases and J lost 4 bases. Germline V gene lookup returns CDR1 KGHSH and CDR2 LQKENI. CDR3 sequence: CASSLTGGETQYF. CDR3 in DNA: TGTGCCAGCTCCCTAACGGGGGGAGAGACCCAGTACTTC. Complete variable domain (other parts from reference TRBV18 and TRBJ2-5): NAGVMQNPRHLVRRRGQEARLRCSPMKGHSHVYWYRQLPEEGLKFMVYLQKENIIDESGMPKERFSAEFPKEGPSILRIQQVVRGDSAAYFCASSLTGGETQYFGPGTRLLVL.

The rearrangement joins TRBV27 to TRBJ1-3; D not certain. The CDR3 covers 17 residues. In germline, CDR1 is MNHEY, CDR2 SMNVEV (reference sequence). Trimming took 5 bases from V and 0 from J, leaving 17 bases between them. The CDR3 DNA follows: TGTGCCAGCAGTCCGCGGGCGGGGATTAGCTCTGGAAACACCATATATTTT. This encodes CASSPRAGISSGNTIYF.

This clone occurred once. V gene TRBV3-1 (or the pseudogene TRBV3-2) combines with J gene TRBJ1-2; 10 bases map to TRBD1. With 5 bases clipped from V and 3 bases from J, the junction kept 3 bases outside the gene matches. The CDR3 has 14 amino acids. Per the germline V gene, CDR1 is LGHDT and CDR2 is YNNKEL (reference sequence). This chain's CDR3 is CASSKGQGYYGYTF. CDR3 nucleotides: TGTGCCAGCAGCAAGGGACAGGGGTACTATGGCTACACCTTC.

The chain employs TRBV29-1 and TRBJ2-3; the D gene is possibly TRBD2 (6 bases). In germline, CDR1 is SQVTM, CDR2 ANQGSEA. The germline V and J ends were trimmed by 3 bases and 5 bases, with 9 bases remaining between them. The CDR3 sequence is 12 residues long. This CDR3 is CSVERGLDTQYF. The CDR3, as DNA: TGCAGCGTTGAGAGGGGACTAGATACGCAGTATTTT.

This clone was seen a handful of times. V is TRBV6-5 and J is TRBJ1-1; D is uncertain. CDR1 is MNHEY and CDR2 is SVGAGI in the germline V gene. The CDR3 is 13 amino acids. Trimming left V 6 bases short and J 1 base short, with 9 bases between. CDR3 amino acids: CASSTGTNTEAFF. The CDR3 region has the DNA TGTGCCAGCAGCACGGGAACGAACACTGAAGCTTTCTTT.

The chain employs TRBV5-1 and TRBJ1-3; 9 bases match TRBD1. The CDR3 runs to 15 residues. CDR1 SGHRS and CDR2 YFSETQ come from the germline V gene. Losses at the gene ends were 3 bases for V and 4 bases for J; bases not matched to a gene: 5. The CDR3 nucleotides are TGCGCCAGCAGCTCCGGACAGGGGCGAGGAAACACCATATATTTT. This codes for CASSSGQGRGNTIYF.

The chain joins TRBV5-1 to TRBJ2-5; the D is unclear. V was cut by 4 bases and J by 3 bases, with 4 bases left in between. Germline assignment: CDR1 SGHRS and CDR2 YFSETQ. The CDR3 sequence is 11 residues long. The CDR3 protein is CASSIKETQYF. The CDR3 nucleotides read TGCGCCAGCAGCATTAAAGAGACCCAGTACTTC.

The chain has TRBV4-1 and TRBJ2-7; D call uncertain. This CDR3 contains 13 residues. Germline loops: CDR1 MGHRA, CDR2 YSYEKL. Trimming took off 1 base at V and 2 bases at J, with 6 bases between the two ends. The CDR3 region has the DNA TGCGCCAGCAGCCAAGCCAGGACCTACGAGCAGTACTTC. It codes for CASSQARTYEQYF.

This clone was detected once. The chain uses TRBV10-1 and TRBJ2-4; D call uncertain. The germline V and J ends were trimmed by 3 bases and 4 bases, with 4 bases remaining between them. Germline CDR1 reads WNHNN; CDR2 reads SYGVQD (reference sequence). This CDR3 comprises 12 residues. This CDR3 is CASSDHKNIQYF. Written as DNA, the CDR3 is TGCGCCAGCAGTGATCATAAAAACATTCAGTACTTC.

J is TRBJ1-5 and V is TRBV19; tentative D call: TRBD1 (5 bases). Trimming shortened V by 2 bases and J by 2 bases, and 7 bases separated the two germline ends. The germline V gene has CDR1 LNHDA and CDR2 SQIVND (reference sequence). CDR3 length: 14 residues. Here the CDR3 reads CASSISRGNQPQHF. CDR3 DNA: TGTGCCAGTAGTATAAGCAGGGGCAATCAGCCCCAGCATTTT.

The genes are TRBV19 and TRBJ1-6, with D perhaps TRBD1 (6 bases). The CDR3 is made up of 14 amino acids. From germline, CDR1 is LNHDA and CDR2 SQIVND (reference sequence). Trimming stripped 4 bases from V and 9 bases from J, with 13 bases between. The CDR3 loop reads CASSTPDRISPLHF. CDR3 DNA: TGTGCCAGTAGTACCCCGGACAGAATTTCACCCCTCCACTTT.

V gene TRBV27 combines with J gene TRBJ2-3; TRBD1 agrees at 8 bases. Germline V CDR1 and CDR2: MNHEY, SMNVEV (reference sequence). There are 16 residues in the CDR3. V shed 1 base, J shed 3 bases, and the junction held 6 bases outside the gene matches. CDR3 bases: TGTGCCAGCAGTTTATACGGGACAGGTTGGACAGATACGCAGTATTTT. Its translation is CASSLYGTGWTDTQYF.

The J gene is TRBJ1-1, the V gene TRBV7-9; tentative D call: TRBD1 (6 bases). Between the trimmed V and J ends, which lost 1 base and 3 bases, there was a span of 15 bases. CDR1 is SEHNR, CDR2 FQNEAQ, per germline (reference sequence). The CDR3 spans 16 residues. CDR3 sequence reads: CASSLGDGAGDTEAFF. CDR3 sequence (DNA): TGTGCCAGCAGCTTAGGGGACGGGGCAGGGGACACTGAAGCTTTCTTT.

The CDR3 DNA sequence: TGTGCCAGTAGTACTGACCGGGGCCCGGGAGGGTCACCCCTCCACTTT. It is translated as CASSTDRGPGGSPLHF. The J gene is TRBJ1-6, the V gene TRBV19, with D perhaps matching TRBD1 (5 bases). V gave up 4 bases and J gave up 10 bases, with 20 bases separating them. The CDR3 totals 16 residues. Per germline, CDR1 LNHDA and CDR2 SQIVND (reference sequence).

The chain joins TRBV9 to TRBJ1-1; D perhaps matches TRBD1 (5 bases). V lost 2 bases and J lost 0, with 8 bases in between. The CDR3 runs 14 residues. CDR1 SGDLS and CDR2 YYNGEE come from the germline V gene. For the CDR3, the DNA is TGTGCCAGCAGCGTTGGGGACTTGAACACTGAAGCTTTCTTT. This sequence encodes CASSVGDLNTEAFF.

The J gene is TRBJ2-3, the V gene TRBV9; 8 bases are shared with TRBD2. V was clipped by 4 bases and J by 3 bases; unmatched bases: 16. The CDR3 has 18 residues. Germline V gene lookup returns CDR1 SGDLS and CDR2 YYNGEE. CDR3 in DNA: TGTGCCAGCAGCCCCGGGTTTGTCGAGCGGGAGATGACAGATACGCAGTATTTT. Protein sequence: CASSPGFVEREMTDTQYF.

The chain employs TRBV5-1 and TRBJ2-2; 9 bases match TRBD2. The CDR3 has 16 residues. CDR1 is SGHRS and CDR2 is YFSETQ in the germline V gene. The V and J ends lost 0 bases and 3 bases, in that order; junction bases with no gene match: 3. CDR3 nucleotide sequence: TGCGCCAGCAGCTTGGGGGGGACTAGCTACACCGGGGAGCTGTTTTTT. Translating it yields CASSLGGTSYTGELFF.

Here the CDR3 DNA reads TGTGCCAGAAGCTGGGAGTTCCGCTCCTACAATGAGCAGTTCTTC. As protein: CARSWEFRSYNEQFF. This chain joins TRBV5-3 and TRBJ2-1; D possibly corresponds to TRBD2 (5 bases). TRBV5-3 is an open reading frame, and its role is uncertain. V lost 3 bases to trimming and J lost 0 bases, with 10 bases between them. This CDR3 is built from 15 residues.

This chain joins TRBV7-3 and TRBJ2-5; TRBD1 matches at 9 bases. The V gene's germline CDR1 is SGHTA and CDR2 FQGTGA. The junction had 9 bases not matched to a gene; V was cut back by 6 bases and J by 4 bases. The length of the CDR3 is 15 residues. For the CDR3, the DNA is TGTGCCAGCAGGGTGGGACAGGGTATGAGAGAGACCCAGTACTTC. Translating it yields CASRVGQGMRETQYF.

The chain joins TRBV3-1 (or the pseudogene TRBV3-2) to TRBJ2-5, with 15 positions matching TRBD2. J was trimmed by 0 bases and V by 0 bases; bases with no gene match: 5. The CDR3 runs to 19 residues. In germline, CDR1 is LGHDT, CDR2 YNNKEL (reference sequence). CDR3 sequence: CASSQEGLAGGSYQETQYF. Written as DNA, the CDR3 is TGTGCCAGCAGCCAAGAGGGACTAGCGGGGGGTTCATACCAAGAGACCCAGTACTTC.

The rearrangement joins TRBV7-9 to TRBJ1-1, with D uncertain. The CDR3 length is 12 residues. V gave up 1 base and J gave up 5 bases, with 5 bases separating them. The V gene's germline CDR1 is SEHNR and CDR2 FQNEAQ (reference sequence). The CDR3 sequence is CASSLGRTEAFF. The CDR3 region has the DNA TGTGCCAGCAGCTTAGGGAGGACTGAAGCTTTCTTT.

The chain links TRBV5-1 to TRBJ2-5, with D maybe TRBD2 (6 bases). The germline gives CDR1 SGHRS, CDR2 YFSETQ. V lost 4 bases to trimming and J lost 5 bases, with 15 bases between them. This CDR3 has 14 residues. The CDR3 coding sequence is TGCGCCAGCAGCCTCAACGGGGGTGGGGAGACCCAGTACTTC. Amino acids: CASSLNGGGETQYF.

This chain uses TRBV3-1 (or the pseudogene TRBV3-2) with TRBJ2-2, with TRBD2 matching 15 bases. The CDR3 is 17 amino acids. Germline-derived CDR1 and CDR2 are LGHDT and YNNKEL (reference sequence). V was clipped by 4 bases and J by 4 bases; unmatched bases: 4. CDR3 DNA: TGTGCCAGCAGCCGAAGGGGACTAGCGGGAGGCACCGGGGAGCTGTTTTTT. Protein: CASSRRGLAGGTGELFF.

The J gene is TRBJ2-7, the V gene TRBV6-5; tentatively, D is TRBD2 (5 bases). CDR1 is MNHEY, CDR2 SVGAGI, per germline. V was pared by 2 bases and J by 2 bases, with 13 bases between. This CDR3 comprises 15 residues. The CDR3, as DNA: TGTGCCAGCAGTTACCTCACTAGTCTTACCTACGAGCAGTACTTC. Protein: CASSYLTSLTYEQYF.

V is TRBV19 and J is TRBJ1-5; maybe TRBD1 (6 bases). Germline loops: CDR1 LNHDA, CDR2 SQIVND (reference sequence). There are 13 residues in the CDR3. Trimming left V 7 bases short and J 4 bases short, with 11 bases between. CDR3 sequence: CASKWGPNQPQHF. In DNA, the CDR3 is TGTGCCAGTAAGTGGGGGCCGAATCAGCCCCAGCATTTT.

This clone was observed a few times. The rearrangement joins TRBV7-8 to TRBJ1-5; D is ambiguous. The CDR3 contains 15 residues. Trimming shortened V by 5 bases and J by 2 bases, and 13 bases separated the two germline ends. Germline V gene lookup returns CDR1 SGHVS and CDR2 FQNEAQ. The DNA for the CDR3 is TGTGCCAGCAGCCTGTTTACGGGTGGCAATCAGCCCCAGCATTTT. This codes for CASSLFTGGNQPQHF. The variable domain in full, completed from reference TRBV7-8 and TRBJ1-5, reads GAGVSQSPRYKVAKRGQDVALRCDPISGHVSLFWYQQALGQGPEFLTYFQNEAQLDKSGLPSDRFFAERPEGSVSTLKIQRTQQEDSAVYLCASSLFTGGNQPQHFGDGTRLSIL.

The rearrangement links TRBV7-8 to TRBJ1-1, with TRBD1 matching over 7 bases. The CDR3 totals 15 residues. The V gene's germline CDR1 is SGHVS and CDR2 FQNEAQ. V dropped 0 bases and J dropped 5; count of bases not matched to a gene: 6. The CDR3 protein is CASSLATGAGTEAFF. The CDR3 coding sequence is TGTGCCAGCAGCTTAGCCACAGGGGCGGGTACTGAAGCTTTCTTT.